This TCR beta chain appears in the sequencing data of a study of cytomegalovirus exposure and HLA in healthy donors. CDR3 length: 16 amino acids. Germline CDR1 reads SGDLS; CDR2 reads YYNGEE. Trimming took 0 bases from V and 6 from J, leaving 15 bases between them. The PCR had 60 Vbeta and 13 Jbeta primers. Here immunoSEQ multiplex PCR was the method, and the copy in TCRdb shows in-frame clones only, minus some. Found here are roughly 55,000 clones; the top ten clones hold roughly 9.6%. Points on this clone: Its antigen is not identified.

Study-wide points: Rare sequences made up most TCRs, while some public TCRs were found in many donors. Researchers reported in a later analysis that a missense DCLRE1C variant was tied to TCR beta V- and J-gene trimming.

The genes are TRBV9 and TRBJ2-2; perhaps TRBD1 as D (7 bases). This TCR was recovered from a middle-aged man in good health and CMV-seropositive. The sample comprised PBMCs. The CDR3 loop reads CASSVGRGRRAGELFF. DNA of the CDR3: TGTGCCAGCAGCGTAGGCAGGGGGAGGAGAGCCGGGGAGCTGTTTTTT. Full variable domain (remainder filled in from reference TRBV9 and TRBJ2-2): DSGVTQTPKHLITATGQRVTLRCSPRSGDLSVYWYQQSLDQGLQFLIQYYNGEERAKGNILERFSAQQFPDLHSELNLSSLELGDSALYFCASSVGRGRRAGELFFGEGSRLTVL.